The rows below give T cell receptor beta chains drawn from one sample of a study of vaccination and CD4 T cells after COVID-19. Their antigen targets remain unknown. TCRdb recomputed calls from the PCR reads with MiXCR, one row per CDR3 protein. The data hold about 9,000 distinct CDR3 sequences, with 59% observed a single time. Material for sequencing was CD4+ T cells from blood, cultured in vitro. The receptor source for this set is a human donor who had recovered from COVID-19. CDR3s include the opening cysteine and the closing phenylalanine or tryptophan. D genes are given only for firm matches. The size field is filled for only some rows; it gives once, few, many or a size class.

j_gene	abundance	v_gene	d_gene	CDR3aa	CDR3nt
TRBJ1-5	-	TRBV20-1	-	CSAMGHSNQPQHF	TGCAGTGCTATGGGACATAGCAATCAGCCCCAGCATTTT
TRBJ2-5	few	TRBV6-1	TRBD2	CASRPLGGETQYF	TGTGCCAGCAGGCCCCTGGGGGGGGAGACCCAGTACTTC
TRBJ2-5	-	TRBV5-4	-	CASSIKWGEAETQYF	TGTGCCAGCAGCATCAAGTGGGGGGAGGCTGAGACCCAGTACTTC
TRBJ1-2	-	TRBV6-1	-	CASRQGEGYTF	TGTGCCAGCAGACAGGGCGAAGGCTACACCTTC
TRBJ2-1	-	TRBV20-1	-	CSELAPTGNEQFF	TGCAGTGAGTTGGCGCCCACGGGGAATGAGCAGTTCTTC
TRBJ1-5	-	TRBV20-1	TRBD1	CSATPLTGSGNQPQHF	TGCAGTGCTACCCCACTGACAGGGTCTGGCAATCAGCCCCAGCATTTT
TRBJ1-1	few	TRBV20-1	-	CSASGATTEAFF	TGCAGTGCTAGCGGGGCTACCACTGAAGCTTTCTTT
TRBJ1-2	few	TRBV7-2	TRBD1	CASSSQRAGGAYGYTF	TGTGCCAGCAGCTCCCAACGGGCAGGGGGTGCCTATGGCTACACCTTC
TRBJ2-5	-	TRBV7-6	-	CASGEGQETQYF	TGTGCCAGCGGAGAGGGCCAAGAGACCCAGTACTTC
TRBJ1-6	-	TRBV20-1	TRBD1	CSARDSGQGIAPLHF	TGCAGTGCTAGAGACTCGGGACAGGGAATTGCACCCCTCCACTTT
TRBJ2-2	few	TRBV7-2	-	CASSPYYDTGELFF	TGTGCCAGCAGCCCGTACTACGACACCGGGGAGCTGTTTTTT
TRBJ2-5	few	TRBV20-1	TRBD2	CSAALGESGRRETQYF	TGCAGTGCAGCCCTTGGGGAGAGCGGGAGACGAGAGACCCAGTACTTC
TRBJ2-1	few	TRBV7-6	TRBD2	CASSSQAGVDNEQFF	TGTGCCAGCAGCTCCCAAGCGGGAGTAGACAATGAGCAGTTCTTC
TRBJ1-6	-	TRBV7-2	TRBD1	CASSLVWGDSHSPLHF	TGTGCCAGCAGCTTAGTTTGGGGGGACAGCCATTCACCCCTCCACTTT
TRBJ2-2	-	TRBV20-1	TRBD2	CSANRLAAGELFF	TGCAGTGCTAATAGACTAGCGGCCGGGGAGCTGTTTTTT
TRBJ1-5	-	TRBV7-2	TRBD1	CASSLEQGDKPQHF	TGTGCCAGCAGCTTAGAACAGGGGGACAAGCCCCAGCATTTT
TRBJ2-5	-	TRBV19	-	CASSRAGGDETQYF	TGTGCCAGTAGTCGAGCCGGGGGCGACGAGACCCAGTACTTC
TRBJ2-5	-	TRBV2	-	CASSLQETQYF	TGTGCCAGCTCTCTCCAAGAGACCCAGTACTTC
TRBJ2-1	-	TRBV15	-	CATSRVSSYNEQFF	TGTGCCACCAGCAGGGTAAGCTCCTACAATGAGCAGTTCTTC
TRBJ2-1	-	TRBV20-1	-	CSANPIGNEQFF	TGCAGTGCTAACCCTATTGGTAATGAGCAGTTCTTC
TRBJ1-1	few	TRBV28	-	CASSFHGTEAFF	TGTGCCAGCAGTTTCCATGGCACTGAAGCTTTCTTT
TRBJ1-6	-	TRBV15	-	CATSRGRQGDSPLHF	TGTGCCACCAGCAGAGGAAGGCAGGGCGATTCACCCCTCCACTTT
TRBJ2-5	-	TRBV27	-	CASRVQETQYF	TGTGCCAGCAGAGTCCAAGAGACCCAGTACTTC
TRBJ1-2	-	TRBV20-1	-	CSARDLYYGYTF	TGCAGTGCTAGAGATCTGTACTATGGCTACACCTTC
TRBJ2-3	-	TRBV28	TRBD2	CASSAPLAGGGRTQYF	TGTGCCAGCAGTGCTCCACTAGCGGGGGGGGGTCGTACGCAGTATTTT
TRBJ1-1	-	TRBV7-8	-	CASSRTGTANTEAFF	TGTGCCAGCAGCCGCACCGGGACCGCTAACACTGAAGCTTTCTTT
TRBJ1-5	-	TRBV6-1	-	CASSERGNSQPQHF	TGTGCCAGCAGTGAGAGAGGGAATTCTCAGCCCCAGCATTTT
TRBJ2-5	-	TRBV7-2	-	CASSLSGRQETQYF	TGTGCCAGCAGCTTATCTGGCCGCCAAGAGACCCAGTACTTC
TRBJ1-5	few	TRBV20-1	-	CSASRRDDQPQHF	TGCAGTGCTAGTCGGAGGGACGATCAGCCCCAGCATTTT
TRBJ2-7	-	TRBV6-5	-	CASSYSGLAEQYF	TGTGCCAGCAGTTACTCGGGACTTGCGGAGCAGTACTTC
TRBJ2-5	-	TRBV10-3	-	CAISRGGETQYF	TGTGCCATCAGTAGGGGGGGAGAGACCCAGTACTTC
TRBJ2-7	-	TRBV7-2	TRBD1	CASSLAKVQGEQYF	TGTGCCAGCAGCTTAGCGAAGGTACAGGGGGAGCAGTACTTC
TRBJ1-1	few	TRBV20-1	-	CSARDPLSLEAFF	TGCAGTGCTAGAGATCCACTGTCCCTTGAAGCTTTCTTT
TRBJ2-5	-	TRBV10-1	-	CASSEGGETQYF	TGCGCCAGCAGTGAGGGCGGGGAGACCCAGTACTTC
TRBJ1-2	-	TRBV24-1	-	CATSDWRSGGYTF	TGTGCCACCAGTGATTGGAGGTCCGGTGGCTACACCTTC
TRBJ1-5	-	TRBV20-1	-	CSASLTSGSNQPQHF	TGCAGTGCTAGCCTTACCTCAGGGTCGAATCAGCCCCAGCATTTT
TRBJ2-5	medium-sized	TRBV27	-	CASPPRKTQYF	TGTGCCAGCCCTCCAAGGAAGACCCAGTACTTC
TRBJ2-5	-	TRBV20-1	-	CSARAGASGTQYF	TGCAGTGCTAGAGCGGGAGCGTCTGGGACCCAGTACTTC
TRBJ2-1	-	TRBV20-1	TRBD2	CSVGTSGNEQFF	TGCAGTGTCGGGACTAGCGGGAATGAGCAGTTCTTC
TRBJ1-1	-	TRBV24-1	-	CATSDWGKGEAFF	TGTGCCACCAGTGATTGGGGTAAGGGTGAAGCTTTCTTT
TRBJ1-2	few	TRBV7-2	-	CASSPWAGAVYGYTF	TGTGCCAGCAGCCCGTGGGCAGGAGCTGTCTATGGCTACACCTTC
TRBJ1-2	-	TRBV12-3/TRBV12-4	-	CASTYSHYGYTF	TGTGCCAGCACATACAGCCACTATGGCTACACCTTC